The subject of this entry is one T cell receptor (beta chain). Generated by immunoSEQ multiplex PCR, the TCRdb table keeps only in-frame clones and is missing some. The table has over 200,000 clones, around nine tenths seen once. CDR1 and CDR2 from the germline V gene are SNHLY and FYNNEI. The length of the CDR3 is 15 residues. V lost 3 bases to trimming and J lost 6 bases, with 14 bases between them. This specimen comes from a study of blood T cell repertoires in COVID-19. The rearrangement uses TRBV2 and TRBJ1-4; D remains unclear. Sample: peripheral blood. This receptor was obtained from a woman aged 55-70 years with acute or convalescent COVID-19. The CDR3: CASSDYRLTDEKLFF. Written as DNA, the CDR3 is TGTGCCAGCAGTGATTATCGGCTGACTGATGAAAAACTGTTTTTT. The variable domain in full, with the rest retrieved from reference TRBV2 and TRBJ1-4, is EPEVTQTPSHQVTQMGQEVILRCVPISNHLYFYWYRQILGQKVEFLVSFYNNEISEKSEIFDDQFSVERPDGSNFTLKIRSTKLEDSAMYFCASSDYRLTDEKLFFGSGTQLSVL.